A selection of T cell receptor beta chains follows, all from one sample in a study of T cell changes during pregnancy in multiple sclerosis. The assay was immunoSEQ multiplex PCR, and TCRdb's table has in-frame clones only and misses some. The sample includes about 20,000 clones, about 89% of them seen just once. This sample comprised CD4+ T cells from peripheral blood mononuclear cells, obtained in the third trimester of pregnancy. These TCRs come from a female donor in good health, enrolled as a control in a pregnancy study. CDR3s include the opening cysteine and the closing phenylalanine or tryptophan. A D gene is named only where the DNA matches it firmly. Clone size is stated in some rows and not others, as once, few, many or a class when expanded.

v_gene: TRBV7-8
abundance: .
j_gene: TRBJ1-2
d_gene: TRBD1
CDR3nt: TGTGCCAGCAGCCCTAGGGGGGCAGGGGGCGGTGGCTACACCTTC
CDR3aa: CASSPRGAGGGGYTF

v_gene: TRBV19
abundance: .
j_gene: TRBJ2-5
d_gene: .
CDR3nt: TGTGCCAGCTGGGGGGGCCTCGGTGAGACCCAGTACTTC
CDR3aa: CASWGGLGETQYF

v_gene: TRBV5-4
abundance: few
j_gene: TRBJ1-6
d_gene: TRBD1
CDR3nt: TGTGCCAGCAGCTCGGACAGGGTATCACCCCTCCACTTT
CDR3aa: CASSSDRVSPLHF

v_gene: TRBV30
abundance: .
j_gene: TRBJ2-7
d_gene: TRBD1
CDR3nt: TGTGCCTGGAGTGCCCCCCGACAGGGCCTCTTTTTCGAGCAGTACTTC
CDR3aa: CAWSAPRQGLFFEQYF

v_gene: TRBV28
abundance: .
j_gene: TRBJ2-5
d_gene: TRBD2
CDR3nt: TGTGCCAGCAGTCGGACTAGCGGGGCCCTGTACCAAGAGACCCAGTACTTC
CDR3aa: CASSRTSGALYQETQYF

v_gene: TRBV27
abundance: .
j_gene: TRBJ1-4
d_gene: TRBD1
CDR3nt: TGTGCCAGCAGTTCCTCGTACAGGGGTGAAGAAAAACTGTTTTTT
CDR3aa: CASSSSYRGEEKLFF

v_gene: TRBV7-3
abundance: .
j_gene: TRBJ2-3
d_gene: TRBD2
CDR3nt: TGTGCCAGCAGCTTAGGAGCGGGGGGCACAGATACGCAGTATTTT
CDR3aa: CASSLGAGGTDTQYF

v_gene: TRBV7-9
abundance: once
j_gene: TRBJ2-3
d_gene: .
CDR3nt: TGTGCCAGCCGGGAGATAAGCACAGATACGCAGTATTTT
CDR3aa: CASREISTDTQYF

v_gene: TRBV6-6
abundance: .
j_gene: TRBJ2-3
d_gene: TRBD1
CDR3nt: TGTGCCAGCAGTTTCGGCCGGGACAGGGTGGGGGATACGCAGTATTTT
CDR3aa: CASSFGRDRVGDTQYF

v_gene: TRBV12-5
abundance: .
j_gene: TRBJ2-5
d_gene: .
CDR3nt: TGTGCTAGTGCCAGGGGTAGCAGTGAGACCCAGTACTTC
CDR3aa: CASARGSSETQYF

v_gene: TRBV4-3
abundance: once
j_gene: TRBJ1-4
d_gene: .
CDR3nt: TGCGCCAGCAGCCAAGATACCCAGGGGACTAATGAAAAACTGTTTTTT
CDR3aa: CASSQDTQGTNEKLFF

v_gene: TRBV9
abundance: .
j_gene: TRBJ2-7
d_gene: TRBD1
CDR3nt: TGTGCCAGCAGCGCGACAGGGGCCGAGCAGTACTTC
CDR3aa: CASSATGAEQYF

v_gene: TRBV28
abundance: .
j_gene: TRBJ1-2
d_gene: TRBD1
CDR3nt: TGTGCCAGCAGCCCACAAGAAACCTACAGGGGGCGGCCGAGACGAAACTATGGCTACACCTTC
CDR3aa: CASSPQETYRGRPRRNYGYTF

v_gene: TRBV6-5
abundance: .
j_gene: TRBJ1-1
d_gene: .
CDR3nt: TGTGCCAGCAGTTACGGGGAGACTGAAGCTTTCTTT
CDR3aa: CASSYGETEAFF

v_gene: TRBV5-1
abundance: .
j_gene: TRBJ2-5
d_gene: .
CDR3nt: TGCGCCAGCAGCTTGGACAGCCAAGAGACCCAGTACTTC
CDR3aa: CASSLDSQETQYF

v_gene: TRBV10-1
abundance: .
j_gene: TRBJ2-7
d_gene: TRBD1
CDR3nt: TGCGCCAGCAGGGACCGGGACAGCTATTCATACGAGCAGTACTTC
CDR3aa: CASRDRDSYSYEQYF

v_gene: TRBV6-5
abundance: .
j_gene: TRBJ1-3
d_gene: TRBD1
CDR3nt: TGTGCCAGCAGCCGCGGGACAGGGGGAAACACCATATATTTT
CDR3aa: CASSRGTGGNTIYF

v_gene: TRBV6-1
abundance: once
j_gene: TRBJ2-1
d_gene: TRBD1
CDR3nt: TGTGCCAGCAGTGCTCCGGGACAGGGTAGGAATGAGCAGTTCTTC
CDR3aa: CASSAPGQGRNEQFF

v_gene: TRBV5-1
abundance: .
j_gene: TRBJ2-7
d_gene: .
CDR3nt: TGCGCCAGCAGCCCCCAGACAGATTACGAGCAGTACTTC
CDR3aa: CASSPQTDYEQYF

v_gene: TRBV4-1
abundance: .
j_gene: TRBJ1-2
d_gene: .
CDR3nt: TGCGCCAGCAGCAATGGGCAGAACCGAAAGACCTATGGCTACACCTTC
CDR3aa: CASSNGQNRKTYGYTF

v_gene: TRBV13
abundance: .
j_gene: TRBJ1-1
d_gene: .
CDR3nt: TGTGCCAGCAGCCGACAGGTCTTCCTCACTGAAGCTTTCTTT
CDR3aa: CASSRQVFLTEAFF

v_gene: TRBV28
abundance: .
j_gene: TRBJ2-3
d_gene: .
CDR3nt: TGTGCCAGCGCACCCCTGAGAGGCACAGATACGCAGTATTTT
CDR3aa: CASAPLRGTDTQYF

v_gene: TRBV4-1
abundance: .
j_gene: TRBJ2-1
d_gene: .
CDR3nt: TGCGCCAGCAGCCAAGAGACTAGTGCCTACAATGAGCAGTTCTTC
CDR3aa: CASSQETSAYNEQFF

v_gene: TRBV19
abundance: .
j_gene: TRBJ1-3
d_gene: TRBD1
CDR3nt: TGTGCCAGTAGACCGCAGGGGGCTGGAAACACCATATATTTT
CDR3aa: CASRPQGAGNTIYF

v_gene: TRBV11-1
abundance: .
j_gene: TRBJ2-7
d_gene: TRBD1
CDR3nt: TGTGCCAGCAGCCGGGACAGGGGGAACTACGAGCAGTACTTC
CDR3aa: CASSRDRGNYEQYF

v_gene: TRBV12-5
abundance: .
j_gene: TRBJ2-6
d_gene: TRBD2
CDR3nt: TGTGCTAGTGCCCCCCCTCGGGGGGGCGCTGCCAACGTCCTGACTTTC
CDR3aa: CASAPPRGGAANVLTF

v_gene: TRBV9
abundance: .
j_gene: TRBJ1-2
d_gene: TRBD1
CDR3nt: TGTGCCAGCAGCGCAGCAGAGGACAGGGGGTATGGCTACACCTTC
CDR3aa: CASSAAEDRGYGYTF

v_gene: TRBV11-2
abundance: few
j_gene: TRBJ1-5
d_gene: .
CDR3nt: TGTGCCAGCAGCTTACAACAGGGCGTAGGGCAGCCCCAGCATTTT
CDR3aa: CASSLQQGVGQPQHF

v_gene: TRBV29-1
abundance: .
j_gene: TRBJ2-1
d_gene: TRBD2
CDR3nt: TGCAGCGTTGATCCGGGACTAGCGGGAGGTAATGAGCAGTTCTTC
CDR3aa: CSVDPGLAGGNEQFF

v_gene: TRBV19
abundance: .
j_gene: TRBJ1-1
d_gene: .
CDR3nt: TGTGCCAGTAGCCCCCAACCGGGGACTGAAGCTTTCTTT
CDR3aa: CASSPQPGTEAFF

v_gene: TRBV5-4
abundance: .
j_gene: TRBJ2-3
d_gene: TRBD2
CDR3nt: TGTGCCAGCAGCTTCAATGGCGGGGGGGCGGGAGATACGCAGTATTTT
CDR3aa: CASSFNGGGAGDTQYF

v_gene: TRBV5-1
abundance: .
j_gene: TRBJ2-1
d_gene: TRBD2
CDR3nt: TGCGCCAGCAGCTGGGGACTAGCGGGGGGCCCCTACAATGAGCAGTTCTTC
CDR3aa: CASSWGLAGGPYNEQFF

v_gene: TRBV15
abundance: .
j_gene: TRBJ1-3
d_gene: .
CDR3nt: TGTGCCACCTCTTATGCCCGGGGAAAGACTGGAAACACCATATATTTT
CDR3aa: CATSYARGKTGNTIYF

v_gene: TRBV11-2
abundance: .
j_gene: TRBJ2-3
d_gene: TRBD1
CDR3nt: TGTGCCAGCACCCCCGACAGGGGGCGGGATACGCAGTATTTT
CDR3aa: CASTPDRGRDTQYF

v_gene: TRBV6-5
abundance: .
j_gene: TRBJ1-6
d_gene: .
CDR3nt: TGTGCCAGCAGTTACTTGCCGGGGGTAAATAATTCACCCCTCCACTTT
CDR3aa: CASSYLPGVNNSPLHF

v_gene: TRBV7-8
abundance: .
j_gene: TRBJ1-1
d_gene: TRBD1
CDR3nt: TGTGCCAGCAGCCGGGGACAGGTCCCCACTGAAGCTTTCTTT
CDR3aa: CASSRGQVPTEAFF

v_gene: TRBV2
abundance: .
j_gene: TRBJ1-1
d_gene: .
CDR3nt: TGTGCCAGCAGTGAAAGGGGCGGGGTATTTGGTGAAGCTTTCTTT
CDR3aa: CASSERGGVFGEAFF

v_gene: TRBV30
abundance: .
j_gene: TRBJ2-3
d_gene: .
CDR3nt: TGTGCCTGGAGTGTTGGCCAGGGGGGACCTAGCACAGATACGCAGTATTTT
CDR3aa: CAWSVGQGGPSTDTQYF

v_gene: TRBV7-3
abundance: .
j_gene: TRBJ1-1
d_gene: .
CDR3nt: TGTGCCAGCAGCCCGTCAGGGGTTCCGAACACTGAAGCTTTCTTT
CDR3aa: CASSPSGVPNTEAFF

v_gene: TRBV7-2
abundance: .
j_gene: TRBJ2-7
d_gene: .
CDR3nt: TGTGCCAGCAGCCCAGGGGCGGGTAACTACGAGCAGTACTTC
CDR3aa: CASSPGAGNYEQYF

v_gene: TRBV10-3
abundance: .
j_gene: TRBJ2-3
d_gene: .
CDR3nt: TGTGCCATCAGTGGGGTCCAGGGGGGAAGCACAGATACGCAGTATTTT
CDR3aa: CAISGVQGGSTDTQYF

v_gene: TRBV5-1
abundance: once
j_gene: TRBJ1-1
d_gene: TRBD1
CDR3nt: TGCGCCAGCAGCTTCGGGACAGGGAACACTGAAGCTTTCTTT
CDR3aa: CASSFGTGNTEAFF

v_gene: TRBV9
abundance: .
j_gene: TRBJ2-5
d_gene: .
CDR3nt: TGTGCCAGCAGCGTAGATCCCACACCTCAAGAGACCCAGTACTTC
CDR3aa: CASSVDPTPQETQYF

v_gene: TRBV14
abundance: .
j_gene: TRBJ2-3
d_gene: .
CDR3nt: TGTGCCAGCAGCCAACAGGGGACCACAGATACGCAGTATTTT
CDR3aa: CASSQQGTTDTQYF

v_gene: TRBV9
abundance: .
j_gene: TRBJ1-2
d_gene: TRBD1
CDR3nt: TGTGCCAGCAGCCTGGGGGACAGGGAATACGGCTACACCTTC
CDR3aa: CASSLGDREYGYTF

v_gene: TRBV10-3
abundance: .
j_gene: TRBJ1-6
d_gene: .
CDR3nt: TGTGCCATCAGTGACAGAAATAATTCACCCCTCCACTTT
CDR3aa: CAISDRNNSPLHF

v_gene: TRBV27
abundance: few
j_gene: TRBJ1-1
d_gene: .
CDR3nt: TGTGCCAGCAGTTCTAACAGGGTAACTGAAGCTTTCTTT
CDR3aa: CASSSNRVTEAFF

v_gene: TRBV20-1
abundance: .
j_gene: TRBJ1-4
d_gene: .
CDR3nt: TGCAGTGCTAGGGCATTAGAAAAACTGTTTTTT
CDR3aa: CSARALEKLFF

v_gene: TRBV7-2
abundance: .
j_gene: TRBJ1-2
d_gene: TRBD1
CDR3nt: TGTGCCAGCAGCCAGGCCGGGACAGGGGTCTATGGCTACACCTTC
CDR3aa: CASSQAGTGVYGYTF

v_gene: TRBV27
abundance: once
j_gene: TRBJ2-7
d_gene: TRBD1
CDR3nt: TGTGCCAGCAGTTTAAAGGCAGGGGGATTCTACGAGCAGTACTTC
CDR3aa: CASSLKAGGFYEQYF

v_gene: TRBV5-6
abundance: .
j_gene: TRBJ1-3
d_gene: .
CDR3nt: TGTGCCAGCAGCTTGTTGGCAGGCAATTCTGGAAACACCATATATTTT
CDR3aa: CASSLLAGNSGNTIYF

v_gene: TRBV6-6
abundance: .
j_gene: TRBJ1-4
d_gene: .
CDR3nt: TGTGCCAGCGGGACAGAAAAACTGTTTTTT
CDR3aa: CASGTEKLFF

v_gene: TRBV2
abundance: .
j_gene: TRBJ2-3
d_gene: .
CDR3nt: TGTGCCAGCAGTGAAACGACTAGAGGCACGCAGTATTTT
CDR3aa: CASSETTRGTQYF